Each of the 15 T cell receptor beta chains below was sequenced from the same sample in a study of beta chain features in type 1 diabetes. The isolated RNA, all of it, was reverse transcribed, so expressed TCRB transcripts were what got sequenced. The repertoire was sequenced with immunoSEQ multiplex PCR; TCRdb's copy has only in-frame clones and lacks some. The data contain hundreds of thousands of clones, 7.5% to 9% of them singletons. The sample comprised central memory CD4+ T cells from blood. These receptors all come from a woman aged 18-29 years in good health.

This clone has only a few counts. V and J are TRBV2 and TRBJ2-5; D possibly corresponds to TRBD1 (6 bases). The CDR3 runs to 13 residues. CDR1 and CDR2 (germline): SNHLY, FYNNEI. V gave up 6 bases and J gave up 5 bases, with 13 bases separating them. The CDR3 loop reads CASSRGWGETQYF. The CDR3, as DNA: TGTGCCAGCAGCAGGGGTTGGGGCGAGACCCAGTACTTC.

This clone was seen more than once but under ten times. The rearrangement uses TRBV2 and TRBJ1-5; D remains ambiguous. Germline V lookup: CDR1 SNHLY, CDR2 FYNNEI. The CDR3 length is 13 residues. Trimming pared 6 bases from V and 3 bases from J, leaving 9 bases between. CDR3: CASRLGINQPQHF. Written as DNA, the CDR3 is TGTGCCAGCAGACTTGGGATCAATCAGCCCCAGCATTTT.

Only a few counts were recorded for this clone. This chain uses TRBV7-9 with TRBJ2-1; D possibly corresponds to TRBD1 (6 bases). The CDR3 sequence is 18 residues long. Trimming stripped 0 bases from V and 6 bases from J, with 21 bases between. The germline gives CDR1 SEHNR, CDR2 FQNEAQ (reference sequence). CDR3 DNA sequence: TGTGCCAGCAGCTTAGCAGCTCCGTACGCGACAGGTAGCAATGAGCAGTTCTTC. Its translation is CASSLAAPYATGSNEQFF.

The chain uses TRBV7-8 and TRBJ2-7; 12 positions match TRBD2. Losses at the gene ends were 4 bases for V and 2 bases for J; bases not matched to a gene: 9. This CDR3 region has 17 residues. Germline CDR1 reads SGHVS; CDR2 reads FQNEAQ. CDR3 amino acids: CASSSKGGLAGPYEQYF. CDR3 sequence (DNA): TGTGCCAGCAGCTCAAAGGGGGGACTAGCGGGCCCCTACGAGCAGTACTTC.

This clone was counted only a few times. The CDR3 bases are TGTGCCAGCAGCCAGGGTTGGTCCCTCAATGAGCAGTTCTTC. It encodes CASSQGWSLNEQFF. This chain connects TRBV9 to TRBJ2-1, with D perhaps matching TRBD1 (5 bases). This CDR3 is 14 amino acids long. V lost 4 bases and J 6 bases, leaving 14 bases between the germline ends. Germline values: CDR1 SGDLS, CDR2 YYNGEE.

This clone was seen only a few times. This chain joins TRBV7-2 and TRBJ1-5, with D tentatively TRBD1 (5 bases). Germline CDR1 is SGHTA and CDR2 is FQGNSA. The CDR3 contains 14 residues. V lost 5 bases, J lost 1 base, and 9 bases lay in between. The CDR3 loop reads CASSQGPSNQPQHF. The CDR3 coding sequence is TGTGCCAGCAGCCAGGGCCCAAGCAATCAGCCCCAGCATTTT. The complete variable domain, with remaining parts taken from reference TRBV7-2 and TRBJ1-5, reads GAGVSQSPSNKVTEKGKDVELRCDPISGHTALYWYRQSLGQGLEFLIYFQGNSAPDKSGLPSDRFSAERTGGSVSTLTIQRTQQEDSAVYLCASSQGPSNQPQHFGDGTRLSIL.

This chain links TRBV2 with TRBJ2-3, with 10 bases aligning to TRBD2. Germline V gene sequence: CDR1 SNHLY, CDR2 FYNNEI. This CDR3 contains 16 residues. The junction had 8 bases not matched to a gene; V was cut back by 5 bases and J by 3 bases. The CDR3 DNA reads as TGTGCCAGCAGTCAACAGGGGGGACTAGCGACAGATACGCAGTATTTT. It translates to CASSQQGGLATDTQYF.

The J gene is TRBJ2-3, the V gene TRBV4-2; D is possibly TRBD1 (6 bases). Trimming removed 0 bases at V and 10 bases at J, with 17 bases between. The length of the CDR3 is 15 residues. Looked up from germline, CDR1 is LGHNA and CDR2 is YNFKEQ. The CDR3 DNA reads TGTGCCAGCAGCCAAGAAGGGACACTGGCGATCGCGCAGTATTTT. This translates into CASSQEGTLAIAQYF.

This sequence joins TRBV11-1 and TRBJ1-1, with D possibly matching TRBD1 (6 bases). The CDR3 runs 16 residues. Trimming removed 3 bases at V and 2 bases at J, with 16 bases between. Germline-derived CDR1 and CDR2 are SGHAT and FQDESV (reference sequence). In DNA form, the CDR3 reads TGTGCCAGCAGCTTCCTGGCCGGGACACCAAACACTGAAGCTTTCTTT. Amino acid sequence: CASSFLAGTPNTEAFF. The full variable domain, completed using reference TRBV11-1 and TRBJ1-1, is EAEVAQSPRYKITEKSQAVAFWCDPISGHATLYWYRQILGQGPELLVQFQDESVVDDSQLPKDRFSAERLKGVDSTLKIQPAELGDSAMYLCASSFLAGTPNTEAFFGQGTRLTVV.

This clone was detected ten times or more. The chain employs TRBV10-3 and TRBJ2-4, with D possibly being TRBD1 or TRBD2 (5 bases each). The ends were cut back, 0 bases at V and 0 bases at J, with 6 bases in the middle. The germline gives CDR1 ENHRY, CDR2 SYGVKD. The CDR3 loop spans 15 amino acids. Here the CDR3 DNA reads TGTGCCATCAGTGAGTCGGGGGAAGCCAAAAACATTCAGTACTTC. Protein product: CAISESGEAKNIQYF.

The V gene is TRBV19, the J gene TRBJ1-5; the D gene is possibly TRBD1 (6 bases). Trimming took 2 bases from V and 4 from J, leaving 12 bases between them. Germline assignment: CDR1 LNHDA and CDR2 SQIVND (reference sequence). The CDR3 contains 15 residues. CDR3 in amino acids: CASSIRDTRNQPQHF. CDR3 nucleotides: TGTGCCAGTAGTATACGGGACACCCGTAATCAGCCCCAGCATTTT.

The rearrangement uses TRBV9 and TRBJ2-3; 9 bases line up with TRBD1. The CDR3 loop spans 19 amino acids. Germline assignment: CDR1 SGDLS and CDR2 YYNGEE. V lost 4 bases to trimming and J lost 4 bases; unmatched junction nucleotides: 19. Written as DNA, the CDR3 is TGTGCCAGCAGCCCTCACCCTGGGACAGGGAGGGGTCCCGCAGATACGCAGTATTTT. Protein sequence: CASSPHPGTGRGPADTQYF. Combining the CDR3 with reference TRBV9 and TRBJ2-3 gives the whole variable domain DSGVTQTPKHLITATGQRVTLRCSPRSGDLSVYWYQQSLDQGLQFLIQYYNGEERAKGNILERFSAQQFPDLHSELNLSSLELGDSALYFCASSPHPGTGRGPADTQYFGPGTRLTVL.

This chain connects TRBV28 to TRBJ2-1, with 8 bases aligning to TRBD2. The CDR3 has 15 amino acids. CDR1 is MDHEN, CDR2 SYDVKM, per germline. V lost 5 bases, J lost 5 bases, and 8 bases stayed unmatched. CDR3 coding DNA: TGTGCCAGCAGTAGGGCGGTGCGGGAGGACAATGAGCAGTTCTTC. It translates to CASSRAVREDNEQFF. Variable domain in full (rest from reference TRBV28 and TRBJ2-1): DVKVTQSSRYLVKRTGEKVFLECVQDMDHENMFWYRQDPGLGLRLIYFSYDVKMKEKGDIPEGYSVSREKKERFSLILESASTNQTSMYLCASSRAVREDNEQFFGPGTRLTVL.

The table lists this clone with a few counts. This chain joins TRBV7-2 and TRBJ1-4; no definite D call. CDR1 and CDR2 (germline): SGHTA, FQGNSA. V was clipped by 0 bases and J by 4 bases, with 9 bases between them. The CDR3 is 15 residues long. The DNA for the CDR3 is TGTGCCAGCAGCTTAGCGTTGAACGGTAATGAAAAACTGTTTTTT. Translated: CASSLALNGNEKLFF.

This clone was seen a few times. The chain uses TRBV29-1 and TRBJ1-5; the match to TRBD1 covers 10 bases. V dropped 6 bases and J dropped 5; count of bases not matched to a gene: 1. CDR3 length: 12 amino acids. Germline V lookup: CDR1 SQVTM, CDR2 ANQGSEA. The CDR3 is CSVGQGDQPQHF. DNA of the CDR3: TGCAGCGTAGGACAGGGGGATCAGCCCCAGCATTTT.